These T cell receptor beta chains were read from a single sample in a study of shared clonotypes between healthy human individuals. The data were produced by immunoSEQ multiplex PCR, yet TCRdb's version contains in-frame clones alone and is incomplete. This table holds some 2,500,000 clones, roughly 93% found once. Sequences were obtained from naive CD4+ T cells from PBMCs. The receptors stem from a man younger than 35 in good health. Some clones in this sample may be carry-over from other donors' samples. Each CDR3 is given with its conserved first and last residue. A D gene is named only where the DNA matches it firmly. Size is omitted from some rows. Given values are once, few, many or a class for expanded clones.

j_call: TRBJ2-1
clone_size: -
cdr3_length: 16
v_call: TRBV27
d_call: -
cdr3_aa: CASRRSWDRSYNEQFF
cdr3_nt: TGTGCCAGCAGACGTTCGTGGGATAGGTCCTACAATGAGCAGTTCTTC

j_call: TRBJ2-5
clone_size: -
cdr3_length: 14
v_call: TRBV5-1
d_call: TRBD2
cdr3_aa: CASKGLAGGETQYF
cdr3_nt: TGCGCCAGCAAGGGACTAGCGGGAGGAGAGACCCAGTACTTC

j_call: TRBJ1-2
clone_size: -
cdr3_length: 17
v_call: TRBV5-1
d_call: TRBD1
cdr3_aa: CASSLRIVGQGEDGYTF
cdr3_nt: TGCGCCAGCAGCTTACGGATAGTTGGACAGGGGGAAGATGGCTACACCTTC

j_call: TRBJ2-7
clone_size: -
cdr3_length: 16
v_call: TRBV28
d_call: TRBD1
cdr3_aa: CASSLTAWGQWGEQYF
cdr3_nt: TGTGCCAGCAGTTTAACAGCGTGGGGACAGTGGGGCGAGCAGTACTTC

j_call: TRBJ2-7
clone_size: -
cdr3_length: 13
v_call: TRBV5-4
d_call: -
cdr3_aa: CASSFGRRYEQYF
cdr3_nt: TGTGCCAGCAGCTTTGGACGGAGATACGAGCAGTACTTC

j_call: TRBJ2-7
clone_size: -
cdr3_length: 11
v_call: TRBV20-1
d_call: -
cdr3_aa: CRASGGDEQYF
cdr3_nt: TGCAGGGCTTCGGGGGGCGACGAGCAGTACTTC

j_call: TRBJ1-2
clone_size: -
cdr3_length: 13
v_call: TRBV29-1
d_call: TRBD1
cdr3_aa: CSVGDRQNNGYTF
cdr3_nt: TGCAGCGTTGGGGACAGACAGAACAACGGCTACACCTTC

j_call: TRBJ2-3
clone_size: -
cdr3_length: 14
v_call: TRBV7-8
d_call: -
cdr3_aa: CASSGGLSTDTQYF
cdr3_nt: TGTGCCAGCAGCGGGGGGCTAAGCACAGATACGCAGTATTTT

j_call: TRBJ1-5
clone_size: -
cdr3_length: 15
v_call: TRBV28
d_call: -
cdr3_aa: CASSFGRRGQQPQHF
cdr3_nt: TGTGCCAGCAGTTTCGGCAGGAGGGGCCAGCAGCCCCAGCATTTT

j_call: TRBJ2-7
clone_size: -
cdr3_length: 15
v_call: TRBV7-3
d_call: -
cdr3_aa: CASSLGGGPWDEQYF
cdr3_nt: TGTGCCAGCAGCCTCGGGGGTGGACCTTGGGACGAGCAGTACTTC

j_call: TRBJ2-3
clone_size: -
cdr3_length: 14
v_call: TRBV7-2
d_call: TRBD1
cdr3_aa: CASKLGGLWDTQYF
cdr3_nt: TGTGCCAGCAAGCTAGGGGGCCTCTGGGATACGCAGTATTTT

j_call: TRBJ1-1
clone_size: -
cdr3_length: 17
v_call: TRBV5-1
d_call: -
cdr3_aa: CASSYRPAGEKNTEAFF
cdr3_nt: TGCGCCAGCAGCTATCGTCCGGCAGGGGAGAAGAACACTGAAGCTTTCTTT

j_call: TRBJ2-7
clone_size: -
cdr3_length: 13
v_call: TRBV6-5
d_call: -
cdr3_aa: CASTTSRSYEQYF
cdr3_nt: TGTGCCAGCACCACTTCTCGTTCCTACGAGCAGTACTTC

j_call: TRBJ1-2
clone_size: -
cdr3_length: 14
v_call: TRBV7-2
d_call: -
cdr3_aa: CASTLHRESYGYTF
cdr3_nt: TGTGCCAGCACCTTACACAGGGAGTCCTATGGCTACACCTTC

j_call: TRBJ1-4
clone_size: -
cdr3_length: 16
v_call: TRBV18
d_call: -
cdr3_aa: CASSPTGGATNEKLFF
cdr3_nt: TGTGCCAGCTCACCAACCGGGGGTGCAACTAATGAAAAACTGTTTTTT

j_call: TRBJ2-2
clone_size: -
cdr3_length: 16
v_call: TRBV25-1
d_call: TRBD2
cdr3_aa: CASRGTSGSFTGELFF
cdr3_nt: TGTGCCAGCAGGGGGACTAGCGGGAGTTTTACCGGGGAGCTGTTTTTT

j_call: TRBJ1-2
clone_size: -
cdr3_length: 15
v_call: TRBV28
d_call: -
cdr3_aa: CASSSGQRMDYGYTF
cdr3_nt: TGTGCCAGCAGTTCGGGACAAAGGATGGACTATGGCTACACCTTC

j_call: TRBJ1-3
clone_size: -
cdr3_length: 13
v_call: TRBV28
d_call: -
cdr3_aa: CASLQYSGNTIYF
cdr3_nt: TGTGCCAGTTTACAATATTCTGGAAACACCATATATTTT

j_call: TRBJ2-3
clone_size: -
cdr3_length: 15
v_call: TRBV11-2
d_call: -
cdr3_aa: CASSLGGATRDTQYF
cdr3_nt: TGTGCCAGCAGCTTAGGGGGGGCTACCAGAGATACGCAGTATTTT

j_call: TRBJ2-2
clone_size: -
cdr3_length: 12
v_call: TRBV6-1
d_call: -
cdr3_aa: CASSGVSGELFF
cdr3_nt: TGTGCCAGCAGTGGGGTCTCCGGGGAGCTGTTTTTT

j_call: TRBJ1-2
clone_size: -
cdr3_length: 16
v_call: TRBV7-8
d_call: -
cdr3_aa: CASSLVVRPSNYGYTF
cdr3_nt: TGTGCCAGCAGCTTAGTTGTCAGACCTTCTAACTATGGCTACACCTTC

j_call: TRBJ2-5
clone_size: -
cdr3_length: 17
v_call: TRBV19
d_call: TRBD1
cdr3_aa: CASTLSYGQGARETQYF
cdr3_nt: TGTGCCAGTACCCTCTCGTACGGACAGGGGGCCAGGGAGACCCAGTACTTC

j_call: TRBJ1-4
clone_size: once
cdr3_length: 14
v_call: TRBV28
d_call: -
cdr3_aa: CASSLRRINEKLFF
cdr3_nt: TGTGCCAGCAGCCTCCGACGGATAAATGAAAAACTGTTTTTT

j_call: TRBJ2-7
clone_size: once
cdr3_length: 14
v_call: TRBV28
d_call: -
cdr3_aa: CASSPLGASYEQYF
cdr3_nt: TGTGCCAGCAGTCCTCTAGGAGCGTCCTACGAGCAGTACTTC

j_call: TRBJ1-2
clone_size: once
cdr3_length: 12
v_call: TRBV28
d_call: -
cdr3_aa: CASSLLAGGYTF
cdr3_nt: TGTGCCAGCAGTTTACTAGCAGGTGGCTACACCTTC

j_call: TRBJ2-7
clone_size: once
cdr3_length: 14
v_call: TRBV5-5
d_call: TRBD1
cdr3_aa: CASSPRDRGHEQYF
cdr3_nt: TGTGCCAGCAGCCCCCGGGACAGGGGCCACGAGCAGTACTTC

j_call: TRBJ2-7
clone_size: -
cdr3_length: 16
v_call: TRBV5-1
d_call: TRBD2
cdr3_aa: CASSRLQREITYEQYF
cdr3_nt: TGCGCCAGCAGCCGACTACAGCGGGAGATTACCTACGAGCAGTACTTC

j_call: TRBJ1-4
clone_size: -
cdr3_length: 17
v_call: TRBV7-9
d_call: -
cdr3_aa: CASSRRRTFSTNEKLFF
cdr3_nt: TGTGCCAGCAGCCGGCGCAGAACGTTTTCAACTAATGAAAAACTGTTTTTT

j_call: TRBJ1-4
clone_size: -
cdr3_length: 15
v_call: TRBV9
d_call: -
cdr3_aa: CASSVAQGSGEKLFF
cdr3_nt: TGTGCCAGCAGCGTAGCTCAGGGATCGGGTGAAAAACTGTTTTTT

j_call: TRBJ1-2
clone_size: -
cdr3_length: 16
v_call: TRBV7-9
d_call: TRBD1
cdr3_aa: CASSTGTGGVNYGYTF
cdr3_nt: TGTGCCAGCAGCACCGGGACAGGGGGAGTCAACTATGGCTACACCTTC

j_call: TRBJ2-3
clone_size: -
cdr3_length: 12
v_call: TRBV30
d_call: -
cdr3_aa: CAWSTAGDTQYF
cdr3_nt: TGTGCCTGGAGTACCGCAGGGGATACGCAGTATTTT

j_call: TRBJ2-7
clone_size: -
cdr3_length: 15
v_call: TRBV6-5
d_call: -
cdr3_aa: CASSYSNRDFYEQYF
cdr3_nt: TGTGCCAGCAGTTACTCGAACCGGGACTTCTACGAGCAGTACTTC

j_call: TRBJ1-5
clone_size: few
cdr3_length: 13
v_call: TRBV5-1
d_call: -
cdr3_aa: CASSLFSNQPQHF
cdr3_nt: TGCGCCAGCAGCCTATTTAGCAATCAGCCCCAGCATTTT

j_call: TRBJ1-1
clone_size: -
cdr3_length: 16
v_call: TRBV15
d_call: -
cdr3_aa: CATSREGVGVNTEAFF
cdr3_nt: TGTGCCACCAGCAGAGAGGGGGTCGGGGTGAACACTGAAGCTTTCTTT

j_call: TRBJ2-7
clone_size: -
cdr3_length: 16
v_call: TRBV6-5
d_call: TRBD2
cdr3_aa: CASSYSGASGSYEQYF
cdr3_nt: TGTGCCAGCAGTTACTCAGGGGCTAGCGGGAGCTACGAGCAGTACTTC

j_call: TRBJ1-5
clone_size: -
cdr3_length: 13
v_call: TRBV6-1
d_call: -
cdr3_aa: CASSETSYQPQHF
cdr3_nt: TGTGCCAGCAGTGAAACTAGTTATCAGCCCCAGCATTTT

j_call: TRBJ2-5
clone_size: -
cdr3_length: 15
v_call: TRBV5-4
d_call: -
cdr3_aa: CASSLVGANGETQYF
cdr3_nt: TGTGCCAGCAGCTTGGTGGGAGCTAACGGAGAGACCCAGTACTTC

j_call: TRBJ1-2
clone_size: -
cdr3_length: 13
v_call: TRBV11-1
d_call: TRBD1
cdr3_aa: CASAQDRSYGYTF
cdr3_nt: TGTGCCAGCGCCCAGGACAGGAGCTATGGCTACACCTTC

j_call: TRBJ2-3
clone_size: -
cdr3_length: 18
v_call: TRBV18
d_call: TRBD2
cdr3_aa: CASSPPGLAGGHTDTQYF
cdr3_nt: TGTGCCAGCTCACCCCCGGGACTAGCGGGAGGGCACACAGATACGCAGTATTTT

j_call: TRBJ2-1
clone_size: once
cdr3_length: 14
v_call: TRBV19
d_call: TRBD2
cdr3_aa: CASSMTSGRDEQFF
cdr3_nt: TGTGCCAGTAGTATGACTAGCGGGCGTGATGAGCAGTTCTTC

j_call: TRBJ1-1
clone_size: -
cdr3_length: 14
v_call: TRBV5-1
d_call: TRBD1
cdr3_aa: CASSPGQGNGKAFF
cdr3_nt: TGCGCCAGCAGCCCGGGACAGGGGAACGGCAAAGCTTTCTTT

j_call: TRBJ2-3
clone_size: -
cdr3_length: 16
v_call: TRBV28
d_call: TRBD2
cdr3_aa: CASSSGSSGMTDTQYF
cdr3_nt: TGTGCCAGCAGTTCCGGTTCGAGCGGGATGACAGATACGCAGTATTTT

j_call: TRBJ1-4
clone_size: -
cdr3_length: 12
v_call: TRBV7-9
d_call: -
cdr3_aa: CASSYSDRILVF
cdr3_nt: TGTGCCAGCAGCTATAGTGACAGAATTCTCGTCTTT

j_call: TRBJ2-7
clone_size: -
cdr3_length: 12
v_call: TRBV29-1
d_call: TRBD1
cdr3_aa: CSVGTGAYEQYF
cdr3_nt: TGCAGCGTTGGGACAGGGGCCTACGAGCAGTACTTC

j_call: TRBJ1-5
clone_size: -
cdr3_length: 14
v_call: TRBV6-5
d_call: -
cdr3_aa: CASSQNPGIQPQHF
cdr3_nt: TGTGCCAGCAGTCAGAACCCAGGGATTCAGCCCCAGCATTTT

j_call: TRBJ2-3
clone_size: -
cdr3_length: 16
v_call: TRBV5-1
d_call: -
cdr3_aa: CASSLNTPSFTDTQYF
cdr3_nt: TGCGCCAGCAGCTTGAATACACCCTCTTTTACAGATACGCAGTATTTT

j_call: TRBJ2-7
clone_size: -
cdr3_length: 17
v_call: TRBV4-2
d_call: TRBD2
cdr3_aa: CASSQDLRLAGSNEQYF
cdr3_nt: TGTGCCAGCAGCCAAGATCTCAGACTAGCGGGATCTAACGAGCAGTACTTC